This T cell receptor (beta chain) was captured by sequencing in a study of blood T cell repertoires in COVID-19. Overall study: PBMCs, B-cell-depleted T cells, or T cells were the source of the cDNA or gDNA that made up the material.

Per the original data handling: Scientists estimated how many nucleated cells there were by amplifying reference gene primers. Profiling relied on immunoSEQ multiplex PCR, and the TCRdb table lists in-frame clones only, not all of them. Clone size and the V and J calls come from that table; the DNA yielded D and trimming. Of 200,000 to 250,000 clones detected, around 84% appear once; the ten largest clones hold just under 20%. The CDR3 sequence is 15 residues long. Germline trimming cut 3 bases from V and 4 bases from J; bases unmatched to any gene: 7. The germline gives CDR1 SGHTA, CDR2 FQGTGA. The V gene is TRBV7-3, the J gene TRBJ2-3, with 7 nucleotides matching TRBD2. The clonotype originates from a man aged 30 to 45 with active or convalescent COVID-19. The material sequenced was peripheral blood. This chain's CDR3 is CASSFVSSGPDTQYF. The CDR3 nucleotides are TGTGCCAGCAGCTTTGTGTCTAGCGGCCCAGATACGCAGTATTTT.